This passage covers 23 T cell receptor beta chains from one sample sequenced in a study of radiation and T cells in renal cell carcinoma. As to time point: baseline pretreatment blood. Treatment defined: 15 Gy SBRT to primary tumor, nephrectomy 4 weeks later. Some clones are missing from TCRdb's copy, which holds only in-frame ones; the method was immunoSEQ multiplex PCR. This table has 130,000 or so clones, over 65% appearing once. Sequenced material: blood, taken from a patient whose treatment included radiotherapy and nephrectomy. The source of these receptors is a woman aged 50 to 60 with renal cell carcinoma.

The V call is TRBV19, the J call TRBJ1-1, with 9 bases aligning to TRBD1. Germline CDR1 reads LNHDA; CDR2 reads SQIVND (reference sequence). Trimming took 8 bases from V and 2 from J; bases not matched to a gene: 12. The CDR3 is 16 amino acids. The CDR3 DNA follows: TGTGCCAGTGCCACGACAGGGGGTTCTACCAACACTGAAGCTTTCTTT. Amino acids: CASATTGGSTNTEAFF.

The rearrangement joins TRBV10-3 to TRBJ2-3; either TRBD1 or TRBD2 may fit D (5 bases each). The CDR3 totals 14 residues. The germline V gene has CDR1 ENHRY and CDR2 SYGVKD. Deletions cut 7 bases from V and 0 bases from J, with 11 bases between. The DNA of the CDR3 is TGTGCCATCACAAAACGGGACAGCACAGATACGCAGTATTTT. The encoded protein is CAITKRDSTDTQYF.

The genes are TRBV9 and TRBJ2-5; 10 bases are shared with TRBD2. The DNA end favors TRBJ2-7, so the J call may be wrong. Germline V gene data show CDR1 as SGDLS and CDR2 as YYNGEE. This CDR3 comprises 14 residues. The CDR3 DNA sequence: TGTGCCAGCAGCCCAAGGACTAGCGGATACGAGCAGTACTTC. Residues: CASSPRTSGYEQYF.

The rearrangement links TRBV5-1 to TRBJ2-2, with TRBD2 matching 15 bases. Germline V gives CDR1 SGHRS, CDR2 YFSETQ. The CDR3 has 21 residues. Germline trimming cut 4 bases from V and 3 bases from J; bases unmatched to any gene: 16. CDR3 region: CASSELPPGLAGGLDTGELFF. The CDR3 nucleotides read TGCGCCAGCAGCGAGCTCCCACCGGGACTAGCGGGAGGTCTTGACACCGGGGAGCTGTTTTTT.

V is TRBV29-1 and J is TRBJ1-2, with 8 bases aligning to TRBD1. CDR1 is SQVTM and CDR2 is ANQGSEA in the germline V gene. Trimming cost V 8 bases and J 5 bases; bases outside gene matches: 16. This CDR3 region has 15 residues. CDR3 DNA: TGCAGCTTCGATGGTGGACAGGGACTATCTTATGGCTACACCTTC. It translates to CSFDGGQGLSYGYTF.

V usage is TRBV30 and J usage is TRBJ1-6, with D unclear. The CDR3 is 13 amino acids. Germline V gene sequence: CDR1 GTSNPN, CDR2 SVGIG (reference sequence). V was trimmed by 8 bases and J by 5 bases, leaving 13 bases between them. CDR3 amino acids: CATLWANNSPLHF. DNA for the CDR3: TGTGCCACCCTCTGGGCTAATAATTCACCCCTCCACTTT.

The chain couples TRBV6-6 to TRBJ2-7; the D gene is possibly TRBD1 (6 bases). Trimming took off 7 bases at V and 6 bases at J, with 19 bases between the two ends. The CDR3 is 14 amino acids. Germline CDR1 is MNHNY and CDR2 is SVGAGI (reference sequence). CDR3 protein: CASTGLEDSSEQYF. The CDR3, as DNA: TGTGCCAGCACCGGCCTAGAGGACAGCTCCGAGCAGTACTTC.

V and J are TRBV10-3 and TRBJ2-3; 8 nucleotides match TRBD1. CDR3 size: 16 residues. The V gene's germline CDR1 is ENHRY and CDR2 SYGVKD. J lost 1 base, V lost 5 bases, and 8 bases had no gene match. The CDR3 DNA sequence: TGTGCCATCAGTTATTCAGGGGGCGGGGGCACAGATACGCAGTATTTT. Its translation: CAISYSGGGGTDTQYF.

The gene calls are TRBV5-1 and TRBJ2-3, with 8 bases fitting TRBD2. The CDR3 consists of 17 residues. V trimming: 0 bases; J trimming: 6 bases; junction bases outside the gene matches: 12. Germline CDR1 and CDR2: SGHRS and YFSETQ. The CDR3 sequence: CASSLEASGSGSDTQYF. CDR3 in DNA: TGCGCCAGCAGCTTGGAGGCTAGCGGGTCCGGGAGCGATACGCAGTATTTT.

This sequence joins TRBV6-1 and TRBJ2-7; 8 bases align to TRBD1. The CDR3 loop spans 13 amino acids. After removal of 8 bases from V and 4 bases from J, the junction contained 7 bases not matched to a gene. Germline V gene sequence: CDR1 MNHNS, CDR2 SASEGT. This CDR3 is CASQIGQGYEQYF. CDR3 nucleotide sequence: TGTGCCAGCCAAATCGGACAGGGATACGAGCAGTACTTC.

The J gene is TRBJ2-5, the V gene TRBV7-2; D perhaps matches TRBD2 (5 bases). The V gene lost 1 base and the J gene lost 5 bases, with 11 bases spanning the gap. Per germline, CDR1 SGHTA and CDR2 FQGNSA. The length of the CDR3 is 14 residues. The CDR3 sequence is CASSLGRRGETQYF. In DNA form, the CDR3 reads TGTGCCAGCAGCTTAGGCCGCCGAGGGGAGACCCAGTACTTC.

This chain links TRBV30 with TRBJ1-2; D is unresolved. V lost 3 bases, J lost 4 bases, and 18 bases lay in between. The CDR3 has 15 residues. Germline V gene data show CDR1 as GTSNPN and CDR2 as SVGIG (reference sequence). CDR3: CAWRHSLTSFYGYTF. In DNA, the CDR3 is TGTGCCTGGAGACACAGCCTCACCAGTTTCTATGGCTACACCTTC.

This clone was seen a few times. This chain connects TRBV28 to TRBJ2-3; D is perhaps TRBD2 (5 bases). V was cut by 10 bases and J by 5 bases, with 19 bases left in between. Germline CDR1 reads MDHEN; CDR2 reads SYDVKM. The CDR3 totals 14 residues. CDR3 in DNA: TGTGCCATCGTGGACTCCACGAGAGGAGATACGCAGTATTTT. It yields the protein CAIVDSTRGDTQYF.

The rearrangement uses TRBV2 and TRBJ2-5; D may be TRBD2 (6 bases). This CDR3 contains 13 residues. The germline V and J ends were trimmed by 6 bases and 13 bases, with 21 bases remaining between them. The germline V gene has CDR1 SNHLY and CDR2 FYNNEI. Here the CDR3 DNA reads TGTGCCAGCAGCGAGGTAGATGGGAGGTCTCGGTACTTC. This gives the protein CASSEVDGRSRYF. The full variable domain, with the rest looked up from reference TRBV2 and TRBJ2-5, is EPEVTQTPSHQVTQMGQEVILRCVPISNHLYFYWYRQILGQKVEFLVSFYNNEISEKSEIFDDQFSVERPDGSNFTLKIRSTKLEDSAMYFCASSEVDGRSRYFGPGTRLLVL.

This clone was seen a few times. The chain has TRBV2 and TRBJ2-2; D not certain. This CDR3 region has 11 residues. The germline gives CDR1 SNHLY, CDR2 FYNNEI. V lost 2 bases and J lost 9, with 4 bases in between. DNA for the CDR3: TGTGCCAGCAGTGAAAGGTGGGAGCTGTTTTTT. Amino acids: CASSERWELFF.

This chain connects TRBV30 to TRBJ1-5; 11 nucleotides agree with TRBD1. Germline CDR1 is GTSNPN and CDR2 is SVGIG (reference sequence). Trimming removed 6 bases from V and 0 bases from J; junction bases left unmatched: 13. The CDR3 extends over 18 amino acids. The CDR3: CACVGTGGKGYSNQPQHF. Written as DNA, the CDR3 is TGTGCCTGCGTGGGGACAGGGGGAAAGGGATATAGCAATCAGCCCCAGCATTTT.

The rearrangement links TRBV27 to TRBJ1-1; 11 bases map to TRBD1. The CDR3 is made up of 14 amino acids. Trimming at V came to 6 bases and at J to 4 bases, leaving 4 bases not matched to a gene. CDR1 and CDR2 from the germline V gene are MNHEY and SMNVEV (reference sequence). The CDR3 DNA follows: TGTGCCAGCAGGGACAGGGGGCTTGGCACTGAAGCTTTCTTT. Encoded protein: CASRDRGLGTEAFF.

This clone was found a few times. The chain has TRBV7-2 and TRBJ1-4; D is possibly TRBD1 (6 bases). The ends were cut back, 5 bases at V and 2 bases at J, with 12 bases in the middle. CDR1 and CDR2 (germline): SGHTA, FQGNSA. There are 15 residues in the CDR3. Here the CDR3 reads CASSAQGFTNEKLFF. CDR3 DNA sequence: TGTGCCAGCAGCGCACAGGGTTTTACTAATGAAAAACTGTTTTTT.

This chain uses TRBV5-1 with TRBJ2-3; possible D gene TRBD2, 5 bases. The germline V gene has CDR1 SGHRS and CDR2 YFSETQ. V was shortened by 1 base and J by 0 bases, with 9 bases between the two germline ends. The CDR3 spans 15 residues. CDR3 sequence reads: CASSLYRGSTDTQYF. The CDR3 DNA sequence: TGCGCCAGCAGCTTGTATCGCGGGAGCACAGATACGCAGTATTTT.

CDR3 protein: CASSPRAGGAFGELFF. For the CDR3, the DNA is TGTGCCAGCAGCCCTCGTGCAGGGGGCGCGTTCGGGGAGCTGTTTTTT. The chain joins TRBV7-9 to TRBJ2-2; 8 bases agree with TRBD1. The CDR3 totals 16 residues. Germline CDR1 and CDR2: SEHNR and FQNEAQ (reference sequence). The trim removed 5 bases at V and 7 bases at J, leaving 12 bases unmatched.

The chain recombines TRBV7-9 with TRBJ2-3; 15 nucleotides line up with TRBD2. This CDR3 has 17 amino acids. The trim removed 5 bases at V and 4 bases at J, leaving 7 bases unmatched. The germline V gene has CDR1 SEHNR and CDR2 FQNEAQ (reference sequence). CDR3 sequence reads: CASSRTSGGAGADTQYF. In DNA, the CDR3 is TGTGCCAGCAGCCGGACTAGCGGGGGGGCAGGAGCAGATACGCAGTATTTT.

The chain carries TRBV6-5 and TRBJ2-7; perhaps TRBD1 as D (8 bases). This CDR3 has 15 amino acids. V lost 1 base to trimming and J lost 5 bases, with 15 bases between them. Germline CDR1 MNHEY, CDR2 SVGAGI. CDR3 bases: TGTGCCAGCAGTTACTTGGACAGGGAGGGCGACGAGCAGTACTTC. Its translation is CASSYLDREGDEQYF.

CDR3: CASRGNTGELFF. DNA of the CDR3: TGTGCCAGCAGAGGCAACACCGGGGAGCTGTTTTTT. The chain combines TRBV7-6 with TRBJ2-2; D remains unclear. The V end was cut by 6 bases, the J end by 2 bases, with 4 bases between. This CDR3 has 12 amino acids. CDR1 SGHVS and CDR2 FNYEAQ come from the germline V gene.